This T cell receptor beta chain was sequenced for a study of blood T cells in healthy people across ages. Study results and caveats: Investigators viewed diversity estimates from one million T cells as underestimates, the study reported.

Trimming cost V 1 base and J 6 bases; bases outside gene matches: 7. In germline, CDR1 is SGDLS, CDR2 YYNGEE. The CDR3 has 14 amino acids. Sample-barcoded 5' priming and a J-beta primer mix drove a second PCR of roughly 6 to 12 cycles. TCRdb used MiXCR to reprocess the 5' RACE reads, holding one entry per CDR3 protein. Here the sample spans 700,000 to 900,000 distinct CDR3 sequences, around half being singletons. Extractions gave at least 5 micrograms of total RNA per sample. For this clonotype: The antigen remains undetermined.

The sequence came from a man of 80 years or more in good health. This chain uses TRBV9 with TRBJ2-7; 7 bases agree with TRBD1. Sequencing was performed on blood. Here the CDR3 DNA reads TGTGCCAGCAGCGTAACCGACAGGGTTGGCGAGCAGTACTTC. It yields the protein CASSVTDRVGEQYF.